The 21 T cell receptor beta chains below all came from one sample that was sequenced in a study of regulatory T cells in long-lasting Graves disease. In building TCR beta libraries, iRepertoire HTBI primers were used together with Arm-PCR of CDR3 regions. TCRdb reprocessed the multiplex PCR reads via MiXCR and lists one record per CDR3 protein. The table includes around 500,000 distinct CDR3 sequences, roughly a sixth detected once. This sample's time point: newly diagnosed GD, antithyroid drugs for less than 3 months. RNA extracted from PBMCs served as the sequencing template. The data were also submitted as part of a second study, on T cells in Graves' hyperthyroidism and ophthalmopathy.

The source material was peripheral blood mononuclear cells (PBMCs), sampled at new diagnosis, from a patient treated with antithyroid drugs. These receptors were taken from a woman aged 35-65 years with Graves disease.

This clonotype was counted many times. J is TRBJ2-1 and V is TRBV2; D remains unclear. V was trimmed by 1 base and J by 3 bases, leaving 4 bases between them. Germline V gene lookup returns CDR1 SNHLY and CDR2 FYNNEI. The CDR3 consists of 13 residues. The CDR3 loop reads CASSEGLYNEQFF. The CDR3 DNA reads TGTGCCAGCAGTGAAGGTCTCTACAATGAGCAGTTCTTC.

In its sample, this clonotype was seen many times. The chain joins TRBV12-3 or TRBV12-4 to TRBJ1-1; D not resolved. The V end lost 6 bases, the J end lost 4 bases, and 18 bases lay between the germline ends. This CDR3 region has 15 residues. The CDR3 is CASSYQAEVGTEAFF. CDR3 DNA sequence: TGTGCCAGCAGCTACCAGGCCGAGGTAGGCACTGAAGCTTTCTTT.

This clonotype showed up many times. J is TRBJ2-1 and V is TRBV11-2, with D uncertain. The CDR3 is 17 residues long. CDR1 and CDR2 from the germline V gene are SGHAT and FQNNGV. Trimming left V 4 bases short and J 4 bases short, with 20 bases between. The CDR3 DNA is TGTGCCAGCAGCTCGACCGAGTACCGGATTCAATACAATGAGCAGTTCTTC. Amino acids: CASSSTEYRIQYNEQFF.

This clonotype was counted many times. The rearrangement uses TRBV18 and TRBJ2-7, with D possibly being TRBD2 (5 bases). V was clipped by 8 bases and J by 1 base, with 15 bases between them. The CDR3 covers 14 residues. Germline values: CDR1 KGHSH, CDR2 LQKENI. The CDR3 reads CASSPEGRSYEQYF. The CDR3 bases are TGTGCCAGCAGTCCCGAGGGCAGGTCCTACGAGCAGTACTTC.

At least ten counts were recorded for this clonotype. This chain links TRBV7-9 with TRBJ2-1; TRBD2 matches at 14 bases. J was trimmed by 4 bases and V by 5 bases; bases with no gene match: 4. From germline, CDR1 is SEHNR and CDR2 FQNEAQ (reference sequence). This CDR3 has 16 amino acids. CDR3 residues: CASSQGLAGGYNEQFF. CDR3 nucleotide sequence: TGTGCCAGCAGCCAAGGACTAGCGGGGGGTTACAATGAGCAGTTCTTC.

The gene calls are TRBV14 and TRBJ2-7; D is undetermined. Per germline, CDR1 SGHDN and CDR2 FVKESK. Trimming stripped 4 bases from V and 0 bases from J, with 19 bases between. The CDR3 runs to 17 residues. CDR3 bases: TGTGCCAGCAGCCCCTCCATTCGGCCGCCCAACTCCTACGAGCAGTACTTC. Amino acids: CASSPSIRPPNSYEQYF. The full variable domain, completed using reference TRBV14 and TRBJ2-7, is EAGVTQFPSHSVIEKGQTVTLRCDPISGHDNLYWYRRVMGKEIKFLLHFVKESKQDESGMPNNRFLAERTGGTYSTLKVQPAELEDSGVYFCASSPSIRPPNSYEQYFGPGTRLTVT.

This clonotype was counted many times. As DNA, the CDR3 is TGTGCCAGCAGTCCCCTCGACAGGGCGGATGGAAACACCATATATTTT. Encoded protein: CASSPLDRADGNTIYF. The gene calls are TRBV28 and TRBJ1-3; TRBD1 matches 7 bases. The germline V gene has CDR1 MDHEN and CDR2 SYDVKM. The CDR3 spans 16 residues. V lost 5 bases to trimming and J lost 3 bases; unmatched junction nucleotides: 10.

In this sample, this clonotype turned up many times. The chain carries TRBV18 and TRBJ1-1; a weak D match, TRBD1 (6 bases). V lost 0 bases and J 3 bases, leaving 8 bases between the germline ends. The CDR3 has 14 amino acids. Per the germline V gene, CDR1 is KGHSH and CDR2 is LQKENI. The DNA for the CDR3 is TGTGCCAGCTCACCACCGACAGGATACACTGAAGCTTTCTTT. Encoded protein: CASSPPTGYTEAFF.

This clonotype was detected many times. The rearrangement uses TRBV12-3 or TRBV12-4 and TRBJ2-4; either TRBD1 or TRBD2 may supply D (5 bases each). This CDR3 is 18 amino acids long. Trimming took 3 bases from V and 1 from J, leaving 19 bases between them. CDR3 loop: CASSLGQGDRGAKNIQYF. The CDR3 DNA sequence: TGTGCCAGCAGTTTGGGGCAGGGAGATCGTGGCGCCAAAAACATTCAGTACTTC.

The table lists this clonotype with many counts. This chain uses TRBV6-1 with TRBJ1-2, with 7 positions matching TRBD1. The CDR3 covers 15 residues. CDR1 and CDR2 from the germline V gene are MNHNS and SASEGT. J gave up 5 bases and V 5 bases, and 11 bases lay outside the gene matches. CDR3 coding DNA: TGTGCCAGCAGTAACCGCCGGGACAGCGAGTATGGCTACACCTTC. Protein sequence: CASSNRRDSEYGYTF.

This clonotype was counted a few times. A much larger clone sits a single nucleotide away, making a read error possible. The chain uses TRBV2 and TRBJ1-2; 7 nucleotides match TRBD1. The CDR3 runs to 13 residues. Germline V gene sequence: CDR1 SNHLY, CDR2 FYNNEI. The CDR3 DNA is TGTGCCAGCAGCGAGGGACAGTACTATGGCCACACCTTC. Amino acid sequence: CASSEGQYYGHTF.

In its sample, this clonotype was seen many times. The V call is TRBV6-1, the J call TRBJ1-1; TRBD1 might be the D (5 bases). The CDR3 totals 16 residues. V dropped 1 base and J dropped 4 bases, with 16 bases sitting between them. The V gene's germline CDR1 is MNHNS and CDR2 SASEGT. The CDR3 reads CASSEGGMIWGTEAFF. In DNA, the CDR3 is TGTGCCAGCAGTGAAGGGGGGATGATTTGGGGCACTGAAGCTTTCTTT.

In its sample, this clonotype was seen a few times. The chain is built from TRBV20-1 and TRBJ1-6, with D possibly being TRBD1 (5 bases). The V end was cut by 3 bases, the J end by 2 bases, with 8 bases between. Germline CDR1 DFQATT, CDR2 SNEGSKA (reference sequence). The CDR3 contains 14 residues. For the CDR3, the DNA is TGCAGTGCTAGTGGACAAACCTATAATTCACCCCTCCACTTT. This sequence encodes CSASGQTYNSPLHF.

This clonotype was counted at least ten times. V usage is TRBV2 and J usage is TRBJ1-1; no reliable D call. This CDR3 contains 13 residues. CDR1 SNHLY and CDR2 FYNNEI come from the germline V gene. With 8 bases removed from V and 4 bases from J, the gap between germline ends came to 14 bases. Here the CDR3 DNA reads TGTGCCAGCCGGGATAATATGGGCACTGAAGCTTTCTTT. Translated, it gives CASRDNMGTEAFF.

V and J are TRBV20-1 and TRBJ2-7; TRBD2 agrees at 7 bases. Germline V CDR1 and CDR2: DFQATT, SNEGSKA (reference sequence). The CDR3 has 13 amino acids. V was clipped by 2 bases and J by 5 bases; unmatched bases: 6. The CDR3 DNA is TGCAGTGCTAGACAAGCGGGGACCGACGAGCAGTACTTC. This gives the protein CSARQAGTDEQYF.

This clonotype was recorded at least ten times. This sequence joins TRBV3-1 and TRBJ1-1, with a possible D match to TRBD1 (5 bases). The CDR3 runs 13 residues. Germline CDR1 reads LGHDT; CDR2 reads YNNKEL (reference sequence). Trimming shortened V by 4 bases and J by 6 bases, and 12 bases separated the two germline ends. The CDR3 region has the DNA TGTGCCAGCAGCCCGCAGGGATATCCTGAAGCTTTCTTT. This gives the protein CASSPQGYPEAFF.

The V gene is TRBV27, the J gene TRBJ2-5, with 11 bases that match TRBD2. J was trimmed by 5 bases and V by 8 bases; bases with no gene match: 7. The germline CDR1 and CDR2 sequences are MNHEY and SMNVEV (reference sequence). CDR3 length: 14 amino acids. The CDR3 loop is CASRPSGGPETQYF. The CDR3 DNA is TGTGCCAGCCGCCCTAGCGGGGGGCCTGAGACCCAGTACTTC.

This clonotype was recorded a few times. V usage is TRBV10-3 and J usage is TRBJ1-2, with a tentative D call TRBD1 (5 bases). The CDR3 has 15 residues. Germline lookup yields CDR1 ENHRY and CDR2 SYGVKD. The ends were cut back, 3 bases at V and 1 base at J, with 12 bases in the middle. The CDR3 sequence: CAISDYRDGNYGYTF. For the CDR3, the DNA is TGTGCCATCAGTGATTACCGGGACGGTAACTATGGCTACACCTTC.

This clonotype was counted ten times or more. The chain uses TRBV2 and TRBJ1-1, with 7 bases that match TRBD1. The CDR3 is made up of 14 amino acids. V was pared by 4 bases and J by 4 bases, with 6 bases of the junction left unmatched. CDR1 is SNHLY, CDR2 FYNNEI, per germline. CDR3 nucleotide sequence: TGTGCCAGCAGTGCCAGGGGGGAGGTCACTGAAGCTTTCTTT. As protein: CASSARGEVTEAFF.

CDR3 protein: CASTAQGPTYEQYF. CDR3 in DNA: TGTGCCAGCACCGCACAGGGGCCCACCTACGAGCAGTACTTC. The chain combines TRBV7-9 with TRBJ2-7; 7 bases fit TRBD1. Trimming cost V 7 bases and J 2 bases; bases outside gene matches: 8. Germline V gene sequence: CDR1 SEHNR, CDR2 FQNEAQ (reference sequence). This CDR3 has 14 residues.

In DNA, the CDR3 is TGTGCCAGCAGCGTAGATGGCCGAGTTTCGGACGAGCAGTACTTC. As protein: CASSVDGRVSDEQYF. The V and J genes are TRBV9 and TRBJ2-7, with no clear D. CDR1 is SGDLS and CDR2 is YYNGEE in the germline V gene. This CDR3 is built from 15 residues. The V gene lost 0 bases and the J gene lost 5 bases, with 15 bases spanning the gap.